The present entry profiles one T cell receptor (beta chain) with its context. Its antigen remains unknown. The source of the sample is a study of identifying expanded T cells in peripheral blood. Regarding the study as a whole: Variance in clone template counts between approximately two-week samples significantly increased with total template count across all healthy donors.

Sequencing was performed with immunoSEQ multiplex PCR; in TCRdb, only in-frame clones are kept and a portion is missing. This sample carries approximately 100,000 clones, roughly 89% of them seen once, and the ten largest clones take 15% to 20%. The sequenced material came from blood. This TCR was recovered from a person aged 18 to 70 in good health.

In nucleotides, the CDR3 is TGTGCCACGACTACCGGGGGGGGGAATCAGCCCCAGCATTTT. Its protein is CATTTGGGNQPQHF. The genes are TRBV7-9 and TRBJ1-5, with D perhaps matching TRBD1 (5 bases). The CDR3 is 14 amino acids. Trimming left V 10 bases short and J 4 bases short, with 17 bases between. CDR1 is SEHNR and CDR2 is FQNEAQ in the germline V gene (reference sequence).